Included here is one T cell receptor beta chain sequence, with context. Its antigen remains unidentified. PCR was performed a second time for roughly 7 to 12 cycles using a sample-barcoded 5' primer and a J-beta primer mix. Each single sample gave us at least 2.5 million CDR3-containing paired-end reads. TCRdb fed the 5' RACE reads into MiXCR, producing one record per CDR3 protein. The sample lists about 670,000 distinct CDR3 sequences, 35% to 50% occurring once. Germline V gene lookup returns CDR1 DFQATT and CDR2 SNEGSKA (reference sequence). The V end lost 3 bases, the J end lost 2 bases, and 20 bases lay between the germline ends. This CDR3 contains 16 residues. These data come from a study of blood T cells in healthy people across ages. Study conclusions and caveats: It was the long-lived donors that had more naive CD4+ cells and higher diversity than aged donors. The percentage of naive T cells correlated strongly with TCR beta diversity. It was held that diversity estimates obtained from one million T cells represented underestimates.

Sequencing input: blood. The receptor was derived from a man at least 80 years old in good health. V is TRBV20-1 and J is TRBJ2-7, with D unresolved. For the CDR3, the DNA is TGCAGTGCTAGCCCCCTTTTTGGCGGACCTCCCTACGAGCAGTACTTC. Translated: CSASPLFGGPPYEQYF.